Sequencing of this TCR beta chain was carried out in a study of cytomegalovirus exposure and HLA in healthy donors. Study results and limitations: A later analysis found most CMV-associated TCR beta chains apparently HLA-restricted. With DRB1 most and HLA-C fewest, TCR association rates differed between HLA loci in a later analysis. Specificity of a few CMV-associated chains for CMV antigens was verified in vitro. For cytomegalovirus status, the classifier reportedly gave diagnoses with high specificity and sensitivity.

This clone was seen only a few times. As yet, its antigen is unknown. The PCR ran on 60 Vbeta and 13 Jbeta primers. TCRdb's table, derived via immunoSEQ multiplex PCR, lists solely in-frame clones and lacks some. This sample has about 130,000 clones; about 8.5% occur once, and the top ten carry under 5.5%. Trimming left V 0 bases short and J 7 bases short, with 27 bases between. Germline CDR1 and CDR2: MGHRA and YSYEKL. The CDR3 runs to 20 residues. The chain couples TRBV4-1 to TRBJ2-2, with D perhaps matching TRBD2 (7 bases). This clonotype was obtained from a man in his forties or fifties in good health and CMV-seronegative. Sequenced input: PBMCs. The CDR3: CASSQDYHYRFSGEGGELFF. The CDR3 nucleotides read TGCGCCAGCAGCCAAGATTATCACTACAGGTTCTCAGGGGAGGGCGGGGAGCTGTTTTTT.